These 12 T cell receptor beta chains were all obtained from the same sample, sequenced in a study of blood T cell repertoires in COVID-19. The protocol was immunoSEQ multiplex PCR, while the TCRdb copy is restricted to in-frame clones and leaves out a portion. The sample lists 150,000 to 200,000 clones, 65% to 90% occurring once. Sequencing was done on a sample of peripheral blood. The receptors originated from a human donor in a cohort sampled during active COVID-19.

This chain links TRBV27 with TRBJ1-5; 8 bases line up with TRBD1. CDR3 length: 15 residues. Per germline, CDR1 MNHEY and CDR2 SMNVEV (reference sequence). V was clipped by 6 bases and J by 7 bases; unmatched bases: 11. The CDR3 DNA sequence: TGTGCCAGCAGCCGGAGCCAGGGGGCGTGGCAGCCCCAGCATTTT. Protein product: CASSRSQGAWQPQHF.

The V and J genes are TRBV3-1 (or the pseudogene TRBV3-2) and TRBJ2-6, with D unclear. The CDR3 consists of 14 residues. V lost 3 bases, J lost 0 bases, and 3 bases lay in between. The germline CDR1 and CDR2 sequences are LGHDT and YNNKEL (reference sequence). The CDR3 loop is CASSHFSGANVLTF. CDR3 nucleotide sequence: TGTGCCAGCAGCCACTTCTCTGGGGCCAACGTCCTGACTTTC.

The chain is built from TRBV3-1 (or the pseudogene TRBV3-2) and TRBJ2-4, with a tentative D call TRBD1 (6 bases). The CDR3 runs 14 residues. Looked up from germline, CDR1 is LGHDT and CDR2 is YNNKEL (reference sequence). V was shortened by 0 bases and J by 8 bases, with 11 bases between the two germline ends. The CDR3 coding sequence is TGTGCCAGCAGCCAAGACGAGTCAGGGGACATTCAGTACTTC. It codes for CASSQDESGDIQYF.

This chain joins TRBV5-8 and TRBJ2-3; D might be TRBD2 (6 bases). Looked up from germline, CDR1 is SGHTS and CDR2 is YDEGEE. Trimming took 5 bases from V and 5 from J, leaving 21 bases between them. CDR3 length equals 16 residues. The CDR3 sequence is CASSLGVSGGEDTQYF. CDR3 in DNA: TGTGCCAGCAGTCTCGGGGTGAGCGGAGGGGAAGATACGCAGTATTTT. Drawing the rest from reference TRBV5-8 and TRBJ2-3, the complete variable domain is EAGVTQSPTHLIKTRGQQATLRCSPISGHTSVYWYQQALGLGLQFLLWYDEGEERNRGNFPPRFSGRQFPNYSSELNVNALELEDSALYLCASSLGVSGGEDTQYFGPGTRLTVL.

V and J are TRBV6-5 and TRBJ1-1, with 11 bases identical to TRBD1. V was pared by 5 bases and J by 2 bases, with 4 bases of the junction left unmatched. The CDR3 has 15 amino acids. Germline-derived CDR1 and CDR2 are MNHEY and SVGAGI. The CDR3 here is CASSTRTGGNTEAFF. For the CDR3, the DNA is TGTGCCAGCAGTACCCGGACAGGGGGCAACACTGAAGCTTTCTTT.

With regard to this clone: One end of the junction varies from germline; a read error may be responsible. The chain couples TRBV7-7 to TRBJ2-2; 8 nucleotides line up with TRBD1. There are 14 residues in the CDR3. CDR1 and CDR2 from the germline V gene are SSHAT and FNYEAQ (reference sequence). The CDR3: CASSLDRGSGELFF. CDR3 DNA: TGTGCTAGCAGCTTAGACAGGGGAAGCGGGGAGCTGTTTTTT.

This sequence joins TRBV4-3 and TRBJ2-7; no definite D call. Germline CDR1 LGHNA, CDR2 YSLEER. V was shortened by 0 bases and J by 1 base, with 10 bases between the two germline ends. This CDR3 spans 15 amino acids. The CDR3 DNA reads TGCGCCAGCAGCCAAGATCGAGACGGGTCCTACGAGCAGTACTTC. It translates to CASSQDRDGSYEQYF.

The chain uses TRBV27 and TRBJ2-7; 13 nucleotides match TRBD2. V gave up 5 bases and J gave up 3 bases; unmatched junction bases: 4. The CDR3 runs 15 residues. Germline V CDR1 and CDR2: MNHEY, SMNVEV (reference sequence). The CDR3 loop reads CASSVTSGGYYEQYF. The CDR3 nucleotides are TGTGCCAGCAGTGTGACTAGCGGGGGGTACTACGAGCAGTACTTC.

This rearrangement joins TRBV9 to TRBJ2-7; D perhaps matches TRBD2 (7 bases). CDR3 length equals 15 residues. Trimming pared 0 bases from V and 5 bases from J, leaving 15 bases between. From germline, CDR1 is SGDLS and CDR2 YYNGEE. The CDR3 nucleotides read TGTGCCAGCAGCGTAGAAGGGCAGGGGAGGGACGAGCAGTACTTC. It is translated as CASSVEGQGRDEQYF.

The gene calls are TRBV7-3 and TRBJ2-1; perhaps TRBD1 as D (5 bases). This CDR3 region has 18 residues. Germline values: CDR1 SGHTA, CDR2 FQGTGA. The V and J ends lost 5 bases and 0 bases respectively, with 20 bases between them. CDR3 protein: CASSPLTEIPSSYNEQFF. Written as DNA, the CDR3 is TGTGCCAGCAGCCCACTGACAGAAATACCGAGCTCCTACAATGAGCAGTTCTTC.

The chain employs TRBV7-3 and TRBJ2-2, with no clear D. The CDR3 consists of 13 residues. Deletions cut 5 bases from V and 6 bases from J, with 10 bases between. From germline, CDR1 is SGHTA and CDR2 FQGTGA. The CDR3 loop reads CASSLTPAGELFF. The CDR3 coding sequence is TGTGCCAGCAGCCTGACTCCTGCCGGGGAGCTGTTTTTT.

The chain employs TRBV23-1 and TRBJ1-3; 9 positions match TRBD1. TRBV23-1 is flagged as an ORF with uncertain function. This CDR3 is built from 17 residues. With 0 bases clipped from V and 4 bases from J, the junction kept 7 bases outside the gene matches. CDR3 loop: CASSQSVDRGRGNTIYF. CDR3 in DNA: TGCGCCAGCAGTCAATCGGTCGACAGGGGGAGAGGAAACACCATATATTTT.